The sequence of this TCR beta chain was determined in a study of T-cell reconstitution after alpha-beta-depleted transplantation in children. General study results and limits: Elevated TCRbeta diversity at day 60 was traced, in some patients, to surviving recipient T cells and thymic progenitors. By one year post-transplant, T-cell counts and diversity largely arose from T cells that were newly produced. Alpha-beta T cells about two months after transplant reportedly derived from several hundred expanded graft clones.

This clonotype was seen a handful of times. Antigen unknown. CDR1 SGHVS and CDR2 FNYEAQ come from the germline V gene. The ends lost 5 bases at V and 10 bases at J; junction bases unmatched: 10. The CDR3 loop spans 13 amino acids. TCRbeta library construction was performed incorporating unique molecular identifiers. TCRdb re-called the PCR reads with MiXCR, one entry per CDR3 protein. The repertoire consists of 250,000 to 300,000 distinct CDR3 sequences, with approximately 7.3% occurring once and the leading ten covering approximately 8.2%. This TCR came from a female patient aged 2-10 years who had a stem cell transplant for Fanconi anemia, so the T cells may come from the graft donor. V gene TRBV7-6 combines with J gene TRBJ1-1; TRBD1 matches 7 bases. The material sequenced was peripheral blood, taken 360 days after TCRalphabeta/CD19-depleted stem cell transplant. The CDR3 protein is CASSPRQGLRAFF. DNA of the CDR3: TGTGCCAGCAGCCCAAGACAGGGTCTGAGAGCTTTCTTT.